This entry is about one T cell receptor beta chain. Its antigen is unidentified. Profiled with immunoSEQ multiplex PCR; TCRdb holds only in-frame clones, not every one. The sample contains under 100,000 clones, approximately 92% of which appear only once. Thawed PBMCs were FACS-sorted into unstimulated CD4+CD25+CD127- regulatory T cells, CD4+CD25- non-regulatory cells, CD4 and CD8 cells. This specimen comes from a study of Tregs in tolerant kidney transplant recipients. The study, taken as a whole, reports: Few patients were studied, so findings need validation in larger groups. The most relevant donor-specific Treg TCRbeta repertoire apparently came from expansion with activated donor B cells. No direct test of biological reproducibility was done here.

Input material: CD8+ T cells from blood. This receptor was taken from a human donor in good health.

CDR3 bases: TGCGCCAGCAGCTTGGTCGACTTAGGCACCGGGGAGCTGTTTTTT. It codes for CASSLVDLGTGELFF. The chain has TRBV5-1 and TRBJ2-2; D unclear. V was cut by 0 bases and J by 4 bases, with 10 bases left in between. The CDR3 loop spans 15 amino acids. The germline V gene has CDR1 SGHRS and CDR2 YFSETQ.